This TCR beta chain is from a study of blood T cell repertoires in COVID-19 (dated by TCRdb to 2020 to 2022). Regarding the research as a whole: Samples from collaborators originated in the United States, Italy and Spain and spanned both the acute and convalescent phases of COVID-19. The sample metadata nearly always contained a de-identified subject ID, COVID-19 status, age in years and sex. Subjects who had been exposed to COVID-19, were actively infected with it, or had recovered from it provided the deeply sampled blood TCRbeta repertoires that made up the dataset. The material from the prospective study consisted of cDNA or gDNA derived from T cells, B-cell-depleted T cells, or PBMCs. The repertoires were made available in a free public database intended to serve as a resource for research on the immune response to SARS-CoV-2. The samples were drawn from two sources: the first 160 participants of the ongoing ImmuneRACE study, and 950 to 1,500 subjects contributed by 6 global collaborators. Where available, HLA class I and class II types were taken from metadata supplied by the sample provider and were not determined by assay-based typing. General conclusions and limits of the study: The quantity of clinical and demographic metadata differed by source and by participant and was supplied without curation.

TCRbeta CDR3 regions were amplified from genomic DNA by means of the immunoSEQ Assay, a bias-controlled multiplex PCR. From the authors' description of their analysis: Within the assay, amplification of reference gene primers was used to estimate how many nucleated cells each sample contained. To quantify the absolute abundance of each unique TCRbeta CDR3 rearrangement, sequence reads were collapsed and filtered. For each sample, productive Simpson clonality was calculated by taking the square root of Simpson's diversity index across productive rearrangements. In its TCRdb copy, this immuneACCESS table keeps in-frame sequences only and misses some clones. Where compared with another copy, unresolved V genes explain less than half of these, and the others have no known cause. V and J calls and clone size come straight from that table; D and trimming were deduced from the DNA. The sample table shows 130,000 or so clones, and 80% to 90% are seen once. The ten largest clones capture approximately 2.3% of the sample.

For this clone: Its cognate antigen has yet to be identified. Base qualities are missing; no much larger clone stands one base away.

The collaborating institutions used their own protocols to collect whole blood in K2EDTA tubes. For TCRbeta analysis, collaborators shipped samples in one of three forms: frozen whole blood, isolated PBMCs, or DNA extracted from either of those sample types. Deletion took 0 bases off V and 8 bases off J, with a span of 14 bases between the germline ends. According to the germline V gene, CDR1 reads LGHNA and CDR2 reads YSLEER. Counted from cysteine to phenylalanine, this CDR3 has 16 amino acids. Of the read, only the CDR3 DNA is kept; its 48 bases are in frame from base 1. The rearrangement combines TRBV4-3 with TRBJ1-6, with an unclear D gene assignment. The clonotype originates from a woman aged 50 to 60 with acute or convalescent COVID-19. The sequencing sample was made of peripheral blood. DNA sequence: TGCGCCAGCAGCCAAGATTGGGCAGGATCGGATTCACCCCTCCACTTT. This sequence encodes CASSQDWAGSDSPLHF.